This T cell receptor beta chain is drawn from a study of blood T cell repertoires in COVID-19. Overall study context: Samples came from the United States, Italy and Spain, spanning acute and convalescent COVID-19. T cells, B-cell-depleted T cells, or PBMCs provided the cDNA or gDNA that served as material.

Per the authors' pipeline: It was from reference gene primer amplification that nucleated cell counts were estimated. Assay: immunoSEQ multiplex PCR; the TCRdb copy retains only in-frame clones and omits some. V, J and clone size reflect that table, while D and trimming were determined from the DNA. Of approximately 260,000 clones listed, 70% to 85% are singletons. CDR3 size: 12 residues. CDR1 SGHRS and CDR2 YFSETQ come from the germline V gene. V shed 5 bases, J shed 12 bases, and the junction held 6 bases outside the gene matches. What was sequenced was peripheral blood. This receptor was obtained from an elderly woman with acute or convalescent COVID-19. The chain is built from TRBV5-1 and TRBJ1-1; 11 bases are a match to TRBD1. CDR3 in amino acids: CASSSGQGATFF. The CDR3 nucleotides are TGCGCCAGCAGTTCCGGACAGGGGGCAACTTTCTTT.